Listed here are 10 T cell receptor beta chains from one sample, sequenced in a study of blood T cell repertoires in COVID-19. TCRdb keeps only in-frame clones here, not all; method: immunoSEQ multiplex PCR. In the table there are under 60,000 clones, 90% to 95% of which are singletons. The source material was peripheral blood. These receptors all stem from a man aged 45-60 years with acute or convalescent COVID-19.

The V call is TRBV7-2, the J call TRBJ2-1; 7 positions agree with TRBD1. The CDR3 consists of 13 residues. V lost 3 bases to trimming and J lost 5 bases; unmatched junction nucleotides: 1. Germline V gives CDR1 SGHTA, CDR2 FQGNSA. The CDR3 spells CASSLTGNNEQFF. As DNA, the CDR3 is TGTGCCAGCAGCTTGACAGGGAACAATGAGCAGTTCTTC.

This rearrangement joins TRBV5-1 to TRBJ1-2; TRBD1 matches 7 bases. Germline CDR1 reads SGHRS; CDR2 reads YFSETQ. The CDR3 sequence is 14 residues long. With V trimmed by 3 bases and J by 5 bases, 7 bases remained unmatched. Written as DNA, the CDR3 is TGCGCCAGCAGCTCCCGGGACAGTTCGTATGGCTACACCTTC. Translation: CASSSRDSSYGYTF.

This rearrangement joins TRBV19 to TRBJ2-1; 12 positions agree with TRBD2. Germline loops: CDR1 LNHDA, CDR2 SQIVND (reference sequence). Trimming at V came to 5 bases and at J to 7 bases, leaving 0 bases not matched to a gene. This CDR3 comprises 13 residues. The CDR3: CASSLAGGNEQFF. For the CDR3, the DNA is TGTGCCAGTAGTCTAGCGGGAGGGAATGAGCAGTTCTTC.

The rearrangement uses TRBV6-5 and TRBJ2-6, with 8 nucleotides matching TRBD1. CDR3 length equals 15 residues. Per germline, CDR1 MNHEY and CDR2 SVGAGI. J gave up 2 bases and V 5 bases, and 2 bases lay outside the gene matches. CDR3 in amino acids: CASSTQGAGANVLTF. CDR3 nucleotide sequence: TGTGCCAGCAGTACACAGGGGGCTGGGGCCAACGTCCTGACTTTC.

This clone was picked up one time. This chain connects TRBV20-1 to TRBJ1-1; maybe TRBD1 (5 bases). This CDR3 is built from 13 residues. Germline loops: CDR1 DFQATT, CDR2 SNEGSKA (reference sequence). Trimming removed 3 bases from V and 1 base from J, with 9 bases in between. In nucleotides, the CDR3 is TGCAGTGCTAGTAGGGGTCGGAACACTGAAGCTTTCTTT. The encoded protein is CSASRGRNTEAFF.

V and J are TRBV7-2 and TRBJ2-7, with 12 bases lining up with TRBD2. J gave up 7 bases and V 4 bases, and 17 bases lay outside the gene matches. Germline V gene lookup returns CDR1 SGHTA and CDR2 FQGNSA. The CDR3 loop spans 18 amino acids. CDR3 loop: CASSSPDRTSGASGEQYF. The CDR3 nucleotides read TGTGCCAGCAGCTCGCCTGACCGGACTAGCGGGGCTTCGGGGGAGCAGTACTTC.

DNA for the CDR3: TGTGCCAGCAGCTCTCCGGGACTAGGGTTTGTCCATGAGCAGTTCTTC. This encodes CASSSPGLGFVHEQFF. The chain carries TRBV11-2 and TRBJ2-1, with 8 bases matching TRBD2. V gave up 4 bases and J gave up 8 bases; unmatched junction bases: 13. This CDR3 spans 16 amino acids. Germline CDR1 reads SGHAT; CDR2 reads FQNNGV.

The CDR3 is CASSLNRGLEQFF. CDR3 sequence (DNA): TGTGCCAGCAGCTTAAACAGGGGGCTTGAGCAGTTCTTC. The chain couples TRBV7-9 to TRBJ2-1; TRBD1 agrees at 9 bases. The CDR3 sequence is 13 residues long. The trim removed 2 bases at V and 9 bases at J, leaving 2 bases unmatched. CDR1 SEHNR and CDR2 FQNEAQ come from the germline V gene (reference sequence).

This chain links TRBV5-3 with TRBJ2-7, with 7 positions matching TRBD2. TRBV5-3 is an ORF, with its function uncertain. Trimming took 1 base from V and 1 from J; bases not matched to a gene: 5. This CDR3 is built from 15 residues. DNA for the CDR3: TGTGCCAGAAGCTTGTGGTCGCGGGAGTCCTACGAGCAGTACTTC. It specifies CARSLWSRESYEQYF.

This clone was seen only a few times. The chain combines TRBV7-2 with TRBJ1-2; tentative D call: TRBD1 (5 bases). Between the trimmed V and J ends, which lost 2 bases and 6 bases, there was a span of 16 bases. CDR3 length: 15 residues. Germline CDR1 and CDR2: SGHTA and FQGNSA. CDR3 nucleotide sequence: TGTGCCAGCAGCTTAAATGTGGGTGGGGCCCATGGCTACACCTTC. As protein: CASSLNVGGAHGYTF. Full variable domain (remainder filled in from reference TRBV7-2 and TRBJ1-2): GAGVSQSPSNKVTEKGKDVELRCDPISGHTALYWYRQSLGQGLEFLIYFQGNSAPDKSGLPSDRFSAERTGGSVSTLTIQRTQQEDSAVYLCASSLNVGGAHGYTFGSGTRLTVV.